Reported below is one TCR beta chain. The antigen remains undetermined. Sequencing was performed with immunoSEQ multiplex PCR; in TCRdb, only in-frame clones are kept and a portion is missing. The sample records about 160,000 clones, under 95% being singletons. This sample was included in a study of T cell responses to AZD1222 COVID-19 vaccine. Whole-study findings and limits: Vaccine-associated CD4 TCRs spanned spike, dominant at 160-218 and 743-854. Elevations in Spike-specific TCR breadth and depth followed administration of two AZD1222 doses. Sampled repertoires all dated from after the peak T cell response.

CDR3 length: 14 residues. Germline V gene lookup returns CDR1 MNHEY and CDR2 SMNVEV (reference sequence). Between the trimmed V and J ends, which lost 0 bases and 4 bases, there was a span of 9 bases. The chain couples TRBV27 to TRBJ1-2; the D is unclear. The starting material was peripheral blood, obtained 28 days after the second AZD1222 dose. The sequence derives from an adult who received the AZD1222 COVID-19 vaccine. The CDR3 DNA is TGTGCCAGCAGTTTATCCCACAGCCCCTATGGCTACACCTTC. Encoded protein: CASSLSHSPYGYTF.